This T cell receptor beta chain was retrieved from a study of control samples from healthy donors and cancer patients. Germline values: CDR1 MGHRA, CDR2 YSYEKL. V shed 3 bases, J shed 0 bases, and the junction held 0 bases outside the gene matches. CDR3 length: 15 residues. Produced via immunoSEQ multiplex PCR; TCRdb's table is partial and in-frame only. In the table there are about 130,000 clones, about 95% of which are singletons. With respect to this clone: The sample contains more than one DNA sequence encoding this CDR3.

The receptor was derived from a man younger than 40 in good health. J is TRBJ2-7 and V is TRBV4-1; 12 positions match TRBD1. The sample taken for sequencing was blood. CDR3 DNA sequence: TGCGCCAGCAGCCAGGGACAGGGGGCCTCCTACGAGCAGTACTTC. Its translation is CASSQGQGASYEQYF.